The rows below give T cell receptor beta chains drawn from one sample of a study of blood T cells in healthy people across ages. A single record per CDR3 protein comes from TCRdb applying MiXCR to the 5' RACE reads. The sample shows about 1,600,000 distinct CDR3 sequences, 35% to 45% of them seen only once. Sequenced input: blood. The source of these receptors is a woman between 18 and 30 years old in good health. CDR3s include the opening cysteine and the closing phenylalanine or tryptophan. The D gene is left open where the match is weak. The size entry is marked missing in some rows and otherwise reads once, few, many or a size class.

J: TRBJ1-2; size: NA; length: 14; V: TRBV27; D: TRBD1; DNA: TGTGCCAGCAGTTTCCGGGACAGGGGTGGTGGCTACACCTTC; CDR3: CASSFRDRGGGYTF
J: TRBJ1-2; size: few; length: 16; V: TRBV20-1; D: NA; DNA: TGCAGTGCTAGAGATCCGGGGACACGGAGGTCTTATGGCTACACCTTC; CDR3: CSARDPGTRRSYGYTF
J: TRBJ1-2; size: NA; length: 14; V: TRBV19; D: NA; DNA: TGTGCCAGTAGTACGGGCCTGAGGGGGTATGGCTACACCTTC; CDR3: CASSTGLRGYGYTF
J: TRBJ2-3; size: NA; length: 14; V: TRBV12-3/TRBV12-4; D: NA; DNA: TGTGCCAGCAGTCGCCGGGACTCTACAGATACGCAGTATTTT; CDR3: CASSRRDSTDTQYF
J: TRBJ1-2; size: NA; length: 16; V: TRBV10-3; D: TRBD1; DNA: TGTGCCATCAGTGATGGGGGGGACAGGGTACGCTATGGCTACACCTTC; CDR3: CAISDGGDRVRYGYTF
J: TRBJ2-7; size: many; length: 12; V: TRBV4-1; D: NA; DNA: TGCGCCAGCAGCCAGCCCTCTCGCGAGCAGTACTTC; CDR3: CASSQPSREQYF
J: TRBJ2-3; size: NA; length: 13; V: TRBV6-5; D: NA; DNA: TGTGCCAGCAGTTACTCGGTGGGGGATACGCAGTATTTT; CDR3: CASSYSVGDTQYF
J: TRBJ1-4; size: NA; length: 13; V: TRBV3-1; D: NA; DNA: TGTGCCAGCAGCCAACCTCATAATGAAAAACTGTTTTTT; CDR3: CASSQPHNEKLFF
J: TRBJ2-1; size: few; length: 16; V: TRBV12-3/TRBV12-4; D: TRBD2; DNA: TGTGCCAGCAGTCCAGGGACTAGCGGGGGGGTCAATGAGCAGTTCTTC; CDR3: CASSPGTSGGVNEQFF
J: TRBJ2-1; size: NA; length: 17; V: TRBV5-1; D: TRBD1; DNA: TGCGCCAGCAGCTTGCAGTTTGGGGACAGGGCTTACAATGAGCAGTTCTTC; CDR3: CASSLQFGDRAYNEQFF
J: TRBJ1-2; size: NA; length: 13; V: TRBV20-1; D: NA; DNA: TGCAGTGCTGTAGGGCGGGGGAAGGGTGGCTACACCTTC; CDR3: CSAVGRGKGGYTF
J: TRBJ2-1; size: NA; length: 15; V: TRBV27; D: NA; DNA: TGTGCCAGCAGTCCCTGGTTCGAGAACTACAATGAGCAGTTCTTC; CDR3: CASSPWFENYNEQFF
J: TRBJ1-2; size: once; length: 15; V: TRBV9; D: NA; DNA: TGTGCCAGCAGCCCCTCGGGGGGCGCTTACTATGGCTACACCTTC; CDR3: CASSPSGGAYYGYTF
J: TRBJ2-1; size: NA; length: 16; V: TRBV11-2; D: TRBD2; DNA: TGTGCCAGCAGCACCCCCTCTAGCGGGGGGCGGTATGAGCAGTTCTTC; CDR3: CASSTPSSGGRYEQFF
J: TRBJ2-1; size: once; length: 14; V: TRBV20-1; D: NA; DNA: TGCAGTGCTACCCCGCAAGGGTTTGGGGAGACCCAGTTCTTC; CDR3: CSATPQGFGETQFF
J: TRBJ1-1; size: NA; length: 13; V: TRBV10-3; D: NA; DNA: TGTGCCATCAGGGGACCTGGGAACACTGAAGCTTTCTTT; CDR3: CAIRGPGNTEAFF
J: TRBJ1-5; size: NA; length: 16; V: TRBV10-3; D: NA; DNA: TGTGCCATCAGCGTCGGGGGCGGGAATAGCAATCAGCCCCAGCATTTT; CDR3: CAISVGGGNSNQPQHF
J: TRBJ2-5; size: few; length: 14; V: TRBV6-2/TRBV6-3; D: NA; DNA: TGTGCCAGCAGTGCAGGGGCAAGGTTGGAGACCCAGTACTTC; CDR3: CASSAGARLETQYF
J: TRBJ1-2; size: few; length: 17; V: TRBV28; D: TRBD1; DNA: TGTGCCAGCAGTTTTAGGGGACAGGGGCCTCCTTGGTATGGCTACACCTTC; CDR3: CASSFRGQGPPWYGYTF
J: TRBJ1-2; size: NA; length: 14; V: TRBV10-3; D: NA; DNA: TGTGCCATCAGTGATAGGAGGGAAAACTATGGCTACACCTTC; CDR3: CAISDRRENYGYTF
J: TRBJ2-7; size: NA; length: 12; V: TRBV12-5; D: NA; DNA: TGTGCTAGTGGTCTGGACAGTTACGAGCAGTACTTC; CDR3: CASGLDSYEQYF
J: TRBJ1-4; size: NA; length: 13; V: TRBV5-5; D: NA; DNA: TGTGCCAGCAGCTTGAGGGGGAATGAAGAACTGTTTTTT; CDR3: CASSLRGNEELFF
J: TRBJ2-3; size: NA; length: 13; V: TRBV12-3/TRBV12-4; D: NA; DNA: TGTGCCAGCAGTTTATATCCGAGAGATACGCAGTATTTT; CDR3: CASSLYPRDTQYF
J: TRBJ1-1; size: NA; length: 14; V: TRBV18; D: NA; DNA: TGTGCCAGCTCACCACTAGTGAGCGATACTGAAGCTTTCTTT; CDR3: CASSPLVSDTEAFF
J: TRBJ1-1; size: many; length: 14; V: TRBV7-9; D: TRBD1; DNA: TGTGCCAGCAGCCTACAGGGGGCTGGGACTGAAGCTTTCTTT; CDR3: CASSLQGAGTEAFF